This is a list of T cell receptor beta chains from one sample in a study of cytomegalovirus exposure and HLA in healthy donors. Sequenced by immunoSEQ multiplex PCR; TCRdb stores in-frame clones only, minus some. The sample has 210,000 or so clones, around 88% seen once. The source material was PBMCs. These receptors were taken from a woman aged 18-29 years in good health and CMV-seronegative. The CDR3 runs from the conserved cysteine through the conserved F or W. Each record gives: J gene, V gene, clone size, CDR3 length, D gene, CDR3 DNA, CDR3 protein. D genes are given only for firm matches. Only some rows state a clone size, as once, few, many or a class for expanded clones.

j_call: TRBJ1-1
v_call: TRBV6-1
clone_size: .
cdr3_length: 15
d_call: TRBD1
cdr3_nt: TGTGCCAGCAGTGAACTGGGGACAGGGGGCACTGAAGCTTTCTTT
cdr3_aa: CASSELGTGGTEAFF

j_call: TRBJ2-7
v_call: TRBV13
clone_size: .
cdr3_length: 14
d_call: TRBD2
cdr3_nt: TGTGCCAGCAGTCTTCGGGGGGGGGAATACGAGCAGTACTTC
cdr3_aa: CASSLRGGEYEQYF

j_call: TRBJ2-1
v_call: TRBV2
clone_size: once
cdr3_length: 13
d_call: .
cdr3_nt: TGTGCCAGCAGTGTTAGACCGGGAGTTGAGCAGTTCTTC
cdr3_aa: CASSVRPGVEQFF

j_call: TRBJ1-1
v_call: TRBV5-1
clone_size: once
cdr3_length: 14
d_call: .
cdr3_nt: TGCGCCAGCAGCTTGCGGGGGATGAACACTGAAGCTTTCTTT
cdr3_aa: CASSLRGMNTEAFF

j_call: TRBJ2-5
v_call: TRBV28
clone_size: .
cdr3_length: 15
d_call: TRBD1
cdr3_nt: TGTGCCAGCAGCCCCTGGACAGGAGGACAAGAGACCCAGTACTTC
cdr3_aa: CASSPWTGGQETQYF

j_call: TRBJ1-6
v_call: TRBV7-9
clone_size: .
cdr3_length: 14
d_call: TRBD1
cdr3_nt: TGTGCCAGCAACGTGGGGGACAGGAATTCACCCCTCCACTTT
cdr3_aa: CASNVGDRNSPLHF

j_call: TRBJ2-1
v_call: TRBV27
clone_size: .
cdr3_length: 14
d_call: .
cdr3_nt: TGTGCCAGCAGTTTAGGCGGGGTAGGCAATGAGCAGTTCTTC
cdr3_aa: CASSLGGVGNEQFF

j_call: TRBJ2-5
v_call: TRBV5-4
clone_size: .
cdr3_length: 15
d_call: TRBD1
cdr3_nt: TGTGCCAGCAGCTGGAGACAGGGGGCACAAGAGACCCAGTACTTC
cdr3_aa: CASSWRQGAQETQYF

j_call: TRBJ1-5
v_call: TRBV10-3
clone_size: .
cdr3_length: 14
d_call: .
cdr3_nt: TGTGCCATCAGGGGGGACATCCGCAATCAGCCCCAGCATTTT
cdr3_aa: CAIRGDIRNQPQHF

j_call: TRBJ2-1
v_call: TRBV30
clone_size: .
cdr3_length: 14
d_call: TRBD2
cdr3_nt: TGTGCCTGGAGGGGTAGCGGGAGCGTCAATGAGCAGTTCTTC
cdr3_aa: CAWRGSGSVNEQFF

j_call: TRBJ1-2
v_call: TRBV7-9
clone_size: .
cdr3_length: 17
d_call: .
cdr3_nt: TGTGCCAGCAGCGGGGGGGGTAAGACAGACGTCGGTGCAGGCTACACCTTC
cdr3_aa: CASSGGGKTDVGAGYTF

j_call: TRBJ1-5
v_call: TRBV7-9
clone_size: few
cdr3_length: 15
d_call: .
cdr3_nt: TGTGCCAGCAGCTTAGCGCGGGGGGGTACTCAGCCCCAGCATTTT
cdr3_aa: CASSLARGGTQPQHF

j_call: TRBJ2-1
v_call: TRBV5-4
clone_size: .
cdr3_length: 13
d_call: TRBD2
cdr3_nt: TGTGCCAGCAGCTTGGCCTTTAGCGGGGGGGAGTTCTTC
cdr3_aa: CASSLAFSGGEFF

j_call: TRBJ2-1
v_call: TRBV7-2
clone_size: .
cdr3_length: 15
d_call: TRBD2
cdr3_nt: TGTGCCAGCAGCCACCTAGCGGGGGGCTACAATGAGCAGTTCTTC
cdr3_aa: CASSHLAGGYNEQFF

j_call: TRBJ2-6
v_call: TRBV11-2
clone_size: .
cdr3_length: 18
d_call: TRBD1
cdr3_nt: TGTGCCAGCAGCTTATATTACAGGGGACGCTCTGGGGCCAACGTCCTGACTTTC
cdr3_aa: CASSLYYRGRSGANVLTF

j_call: TRBJ2-1
v_call: TRBV11-3
clone_size: few
cdr3_length: 13
d_call: .
cdr3_nt: TGTGCCAGCAGCTTAGACACTTGGGAGGAGCAGTTCTTC
cdr3_aa: CASSLDTWEEQFF

j_call: TRBJ2-3
v_call: TRBV4-2
clone_size: .
cdr3_length: 15
d_call: .
cdr3_nt: TGTGCCAGCAGCCAAGCTAGGGGAATGGCAGATACGCAGTATTTT
cdr3_aa: CASSQARGMADTQYF

j_call: TRBJ2-1
v_call: TRBV5-4
clone_size: once
cdr3_length: 15
d_call: TRBD2
cdr3_nt: TGTGCCAGCAGCCGAGGACTAGCGGGCAACAATGAGCAGTTCTTC
cdr3_aa: CASSRGLAGNNEQFF

j_call: TRBJ2-1
v_call: TRBV27
clone_size: .
cdr3_length: 15
d_call: .
cdr3_nt: TGTGCCAGCAACGAGGTGGGGGGCTCCTACAATGAGCAGTTCTTC
cdr3_aa: CASNEVGGSYNEQFF

j_call: TRBJ2-3
v_call: TRBV23-1
clone_size: once
cdr3_length: 15
d_call: TRBD2
cdr3_nt: TGCGCCAGCAGTCAAAGGCGGGGGGGCACAGATACGCAGTATTTT
cdr3_aa: CASSQRRGGTDTQYF

j_call: TRBJ1-2
v_call: TRBV15
clone_size: .
cdr3_length: 16
d_call: .
cdr3_nt: TGTGCCACCAGCAGAGATCGGGACGGGGGACCCTATGGCTACACCTTC
cdr3_aa: CATSRDRDGGPYGYTF

j_call: TRBJ2-5
v_call: TRBV11-2
clone_size: .
cdr3_length: 15
d_call: .
cdr3_nt: TGTGCCAGCAGCTTCGTCCCAGGGTGGGGAGAGACCCAGTACTTC
cdr3_aa: CASSFVPGWGETQYF

j_call: TRBJ2-5
v_call: TRBV7-2
clone_size: .
cdr3_length: 15
d_call: .
cdr3_nt: TGTGCCAGCAGCTTAATGGGGACAATCCAAGAGACCCAGTACTTC
cdr3_aa: CASSLMGTIQETQYF

j_call: TRBJ2-3
v_call: TRBV4-3
clone_size: .
cdr3_length: 15
d_call: TRBD2
cdr3_nt: TGCGCCAGCAGCCAAACTAGCGCCTGGGGAGATACGCAGTATTTT
cdr3_aa: CASSQTSAWGDTQYF

j_call: TRBJ1-2
v_call: TRBV6-5
clone_size: .
cdr3_length: 10
d_call: .
cdr3_nt: TGTGCCAGTAAGGGGTTGGGCTACACCTTC
cdr3_aa: CASKGLGYTF

j_call: TRBJ2-7
v_call: TRBV7-6
clone_size: .
cdr3_length: 14
d_call: TRBD1
cdr3_nt: TGTGCCAGCAGCCCCGGGACAGGGGGCTACGAGCAGTACTTC
cdr3_aa: CASSPGTGGYEQYF

j_call: TRBJ2-3
v_call: TRBV4-1
clone_size: .
cdr3_length: 15
d_call: TRBD1
cdr3_nt: TGCGCCAGCAGCTTGACAGGGGCCAACACAGATACGCAGTATTTT
cdr3_aa: CASSLTGANTDTQYF

j_call: TRBJ1-5
v_call: TRBV19
clone_size: .
cdr3_length: 15
d_call: .
cdr3_nt: TGTGCCAGTAGTATAACGGTAGATAGCAATCAGCCCCAGCATTTT
cdr3_aa: CASSITVDSNQPQHF

j_call: TRBJ1-6
v_call: TRBV7-2
clone_size: .
cdr3_length: 16
d_call: .
cdr3_nt: TGTGCCAGCAGCTCCCTTTTGGGCAGGGTCAATTCACCCCTCCACTTT
cdr3_aa: CASSSLLGRVNSPLHF

j_call: TRBJ2-3
v_call: TRBV5-4
clone_size: .
cdr3_length: 14
d_call: .
cdr3_nt: TGTGCCAGCAGCTGGCCAGGGGTGAAAGATACGCAGTATTTT
cdr3_aa: CASSWPGVKDTQYF

j_call: TRBJ2-7
v_call: TRBV7-6
clone_size: .
cdr3_length: 16
d_call: TRBD2
cdr3_nt: TGTGCCAGCAGCTTAGGTTACGGGGGGATAAGCTACGAGCAGTACTTC
cdr3_aa: CASSLGYGGISYEQYF

j_call: TRBJ1-5
v_call: TRBV7-6
clone_size: .
cdr3_length: 13
d_call: .
cdr3_nt: TGTGCCAGCAGCTTAGACGGTAATCAGCCCCAGCATTTT
cdr3_aa: CASSLDGNQPQHF

j_call: TRBJ1-4
v_call: TRBV6-5
clone_size: .
cdr3_length: 15
d_call: .
cdr3_nt: TGTGCCAGCAGTCGGGGTGGGGGGACTAATGAAAAACTGTTTTTT
cdr3_aa: CASSRGGGTNEKLFF

j_call: TRBJ2-5
v_call: TRBV7-2
clone_size: .
cdr3_length: 18
d_call: TRBD1
cdr3_nt: TGTGCCAGCAGCTCTAGGCTGAGGGGACAGGGGGTGTGGGAGACCCAGTACTTC
cdr3_aa: CASSSRLRGQGVWETQYF

j_call: TRBJ1-6
v_call: TRBV4-1
clone_size: .
cdr3_length: 14
d_call: .
cdr3_nt: TGCGCCAGCAGCCAACGAGACAGCGATTCACCCCTCCACTTT
cdr3_aa: CASSQRDSDSPLHF

j_call: TRBJ2-1
v_call: TRBV19
clone_size: .
cdr3_length: 14
d_call: .
cdr3_nt: TGTGCCAGTAGTATAGATGGAGCGGGCAATGAGCAGTTCTTC
cdr3_aa: CASSIDGAGNEQFF

j_call: TRBJ1-4
v_call: TRBV5-6
clone_size: .
cdr3_length: 15
d_call: TRBD1
cdr3_nt: TGTGCCAGCAGCTTGTCGGGACAGCCTAATGAAAAACTGTTTTTT
cdr3_aa: CASSLSGQPNEKLFF

j_call: TRBJ2-3
v_call: TRBV20-1
clone_size: .
cdr3_length: 11
d_call: .
cdr3_nt: TGCAGTGCTAGTCTTACAGATACGCAGTATTTT
cdr3_aa: CSASLTDTQYF

j_call: TRBJ2-7
v_call: TRBV27
clone_size: .
cdr3_length: 15
d_call: .
cdr3_nt: TGTGCCAGCAGTTCCCTTGCGGCGGGCACCTACGAGCAGTACTTC
cdr3_aa: CASSSLAAGTYEQYF

j_call: TRBJ1-4
v_call: TRBV6-1
clone_size: .
cdr3_length: 14
d_call: TRBD1
cdr3_nt: TGTGCCAGCACGCTGCAGGGGGTACGAGAAAAACTGTTTTTT
cdr3_aa: CASTLQGVREKLFF

j_call: TRBJ1-6
v_call: TRBV7-2
clone_size: .
cdr3_length: 15
d_call: .
cdr3_nt: TGTGCCAGCAGCTCTCAAGCAGGGCACCGTTCACCCCTCCACTTT
cdr3_aa: CASSSQAGHRSPLHF

j_call: TRBJ2-7
v_call: TRBV19
clone_size: few
cdr3_length: 12
d_call: TRBD1
cdr3_nt: TGTGCCAGTGGACAGGGCCGATACGAGCAGTACTTC
cdr3_aa: CASGQGRYEQYF

j_call: TRBJ2-3
v_call: TRBV7-3
clone_size: .
cdr3_length: 14
d_call: TRBD2
cdr3_nt: TGTGCCAGCAGGGACGGACTAGCGGGAGATACGCAGTATTTT
cdr3_aa: CASRDGLAGDTQYF

j_call: TRBJ2-7
v_call: TRBV19
clone_size: .
cdr3_length: 16
d_call: TRBD1
cdr3_nt: TGTGCCAGTAGTATTTTGGGACAGGTACCCCTAAACGAGCAGTACTTC
cdr3_aa: CASSILGQVPLNEQYF

j_call: TRBJ2-7
v_call: TRBV30
clone_size: .
cdr3_length: 13
d_call: .
cdr3_nt: TGTGCCTGGAACCAACTGCTAGCCAGCGAGCAGTACTTC
cdr3_aa: CAWNQLLASEQYF

j_call: TRBJ2-5
v_call: TRBV6-5
clone_size: .
cdr3_length: 13
d_call: .
cdr3_nt: TGTGCCAGCAGTTACCGGGATCGGGAGACCCAGTACTTC
cdr3_aa: CASSYRDRETQYF

j_call: TRBJ2-5
v_call: TRBV2
clone_size: .
cdr3_length: 13
d_call: .
cdr3_nt: TGTGCCAGCAGGGAGGAAACCGGAGAGACCCAGTACTTC
cdr3_aa: CASREETGETQYF

j_call: TRBJ1-1
v_call: TRBV9
clone_size: .
cdr3_length: 13
d_call: .
cdr3_nt: TGTGCCAGCCGTCCCACCCGGGGGTCTGAAGCTTTCTTT
cdr3_aa: CASRPTRGSEAFF

j_call: TRBJ1-2
v_call: TRBV7-8
clone_size: .
cdr3_length: 14
d_call: TRBD1
cdr3_nt: TGTGCCAGCAGTCTCCGGACAGGTCATTCGGGCTACACCTTC
cdr3_aa: CASSLRTGHSGYTF

j_call: TRBJ2-7
v_call: TRBV15
clone_size: .
cdr3_length: 15
d_call: .
cdr3_nt: TGTGCCACCAGCAGAGAGGGGACATTGAGTCACGAGCAGTACTTC
cdr3_aa: CATSREGTLSHEQYF

j_call: TRBJ1-5
v_call: TRBV5-6
clone_size: .
cdr3_length: 14
d_call: .
cdr3_nt: TGTGCCAGCAGCTTGTCCCTCGGTGGTCAGCCCCAGCATTTT
cdr3_aa: CASSLSLGGQPQHF

j_call: TRBJ2-3
v_call: TRBV10-3
clone_size: .
cdr3_length: 14
d_call: .
cdr3_nt: TGTGCCATCAGTGAGGCGAGGAGCACAGATACGCAGTATTTT
cdr3_aa: CAISEARSTDTQYF

j_call: TRBJ1-2
v_call: TRBV4-1
clone_size: .
cdr3_length: 14
d_call: .
cdr3_nt: TGCGCCAGCAGCCAAGGAGGGATGGTCTATGGCTACACCTTC
cdr3_aa: CASSQGGMVYGYTF

j_call: TRBJ1-4
v_call: TRBV19
clone_size: .
cdr3_length: 14
d_call: TRBD1
cdr3_nt: TGTGCCAGTAGTATGGGACAGGGGAAAGAAAAACTGTTTTTT
cdr3_aa: CASSMGQGKEKLFF

j_call: TRBJ2-1
v_call: TRBV11-2
clone_size: .
cdr3_length: 14
d_call: .
cdr3_nt: TGTGCCAGCAGCTTAATCCGAGCTCCCAATGAGCAGTTCTTC
cdr3_aa: CASSLIRAPNEQFF

j_call: TRBJ2-5
v_call: TRBV2
clone_size: .
cdr3_length: 15
d_call: TRBD1
cdr3_nt: TGTGCCAGCAGCAAGGACAGGGTAGGAGAGGAGACCCAGTACTTC
cdr3_aa: CASSKDRVGEETQYF

j_call: TRBJ2-1
v_call: TRBV7-3
clone_size: once
cdr3_length: 15
d_call: .
cdr3_nt: TGTGCCAGCAGCCGGACAGCTGGGACCTACAATGAGCAGTTCTTC
cdr3_aa: CASSRTAGTYNEQFF

j_call: TRBJ1-2
v_call: TRBV7-2
clone_size: .
cdr3_length: 15
d_call: TRBD1
cdr3_nt: TGTGCCAGCAGCCTGAAACAGGGGGCTAACTATGGCTACACCTTC
cdr3_aa: CASSLKQGANYGYTF